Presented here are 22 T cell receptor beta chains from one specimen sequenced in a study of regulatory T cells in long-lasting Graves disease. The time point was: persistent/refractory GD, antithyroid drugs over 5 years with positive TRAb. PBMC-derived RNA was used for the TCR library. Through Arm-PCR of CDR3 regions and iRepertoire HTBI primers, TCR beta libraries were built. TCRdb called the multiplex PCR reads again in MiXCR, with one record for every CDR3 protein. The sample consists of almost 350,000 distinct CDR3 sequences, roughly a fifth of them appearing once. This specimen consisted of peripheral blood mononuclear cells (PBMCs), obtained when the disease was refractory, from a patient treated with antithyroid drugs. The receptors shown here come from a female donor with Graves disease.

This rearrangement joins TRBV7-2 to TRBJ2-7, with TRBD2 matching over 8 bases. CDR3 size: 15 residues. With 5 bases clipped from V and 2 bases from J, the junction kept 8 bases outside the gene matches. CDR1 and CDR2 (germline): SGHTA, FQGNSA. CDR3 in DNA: TGTGCCAGCAGCCGCGGGGCGGGAGGCCCCTACGAGCAGTACTTC. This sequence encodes CASSRGAGGPYEQYF. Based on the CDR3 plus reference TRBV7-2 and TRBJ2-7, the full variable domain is GAGVSQSPSNKVTEKGKDVELRCDPISGHTALYWYRQSLGQGLEFLIYFQGNSAPDKSGLPSDRFSAERTGGSVSTLTIQRTQQEDSAVYLCASSRGAGGPYEQYFGPGTRLTVT.

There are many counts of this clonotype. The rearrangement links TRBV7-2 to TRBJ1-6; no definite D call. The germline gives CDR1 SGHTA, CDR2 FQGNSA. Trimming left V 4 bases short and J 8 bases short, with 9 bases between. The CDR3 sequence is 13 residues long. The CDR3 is CASSSYMDSPLHF. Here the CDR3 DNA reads TGTGCCAGCAGCTCCTACATGGATTCACCCCTCCACTTT. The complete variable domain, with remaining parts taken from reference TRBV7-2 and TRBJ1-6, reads GAGVSQSPSNKVTEKGKDVELRCDPISGHTALYWYRQSLGQGLEFLIYFQGNSAPDKSGLPSDRFSAERTGGSVSTLTIQRTQQEDSAVYLCASSSYMDSPLHFGNGTRLTVT.

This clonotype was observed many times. The CDR3 sequence: CASRGGLQRETQYF. The DNA for the CDR3 is TGTGCCAGCCGGGGGGGACTTCAACGGGAGACCCAGTACTTC. The rearrangement joins TRBV7-8 to TRBJ2-5; TRBD2 agrees at 8 bases. CDR1 is SGHVS, CDR2 FQNEAQ, per germline. This CDR3 contains 14 residues. V trimming: 8 bases; J trimming: 5 bases; junction bases outside the gene matches: 10. Full variable domain (missing parts from reference TRBV7-8 and TRBJ2-5): GAGVSQSPRYKVAKRGQDVALRCDPISGHVSLFWYQQALGQGPEFLTYFQNEAQLDKSGLPSDRFFAERPEGSVSTLKIQRTQQEDSAVYLCASRGGLQRETQYFGPGTRLLVL.

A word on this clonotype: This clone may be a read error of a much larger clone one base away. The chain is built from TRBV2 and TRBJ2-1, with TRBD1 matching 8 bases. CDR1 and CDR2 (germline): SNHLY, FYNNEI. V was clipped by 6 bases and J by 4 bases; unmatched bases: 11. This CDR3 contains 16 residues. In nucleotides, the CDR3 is TGTGCCAGCAGGGGCCCCGGCAGGGGGCCTTACAATGAGCAGTTCTTC. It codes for CASRGPGRGPYNEQFF.

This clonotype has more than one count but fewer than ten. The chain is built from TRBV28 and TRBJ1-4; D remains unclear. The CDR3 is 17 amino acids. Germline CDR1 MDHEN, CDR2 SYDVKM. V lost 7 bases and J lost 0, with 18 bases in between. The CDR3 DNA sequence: TGTGCCAGCACTTCACCCCTCGGTGGGGCAACTAATGAAAAACTGTTTTTT. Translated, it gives CASTSPLGGATNEKLFF.

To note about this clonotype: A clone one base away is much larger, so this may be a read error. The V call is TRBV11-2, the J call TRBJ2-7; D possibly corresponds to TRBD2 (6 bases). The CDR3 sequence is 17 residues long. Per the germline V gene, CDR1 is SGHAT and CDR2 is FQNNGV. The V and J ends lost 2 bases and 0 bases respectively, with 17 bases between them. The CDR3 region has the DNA TGTGCCAGCAGCTTAACAGGTGCGGGGCTAGTCTCCTACGAGCAGTACTTC. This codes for CASSLTGAGLVSYEQYF.

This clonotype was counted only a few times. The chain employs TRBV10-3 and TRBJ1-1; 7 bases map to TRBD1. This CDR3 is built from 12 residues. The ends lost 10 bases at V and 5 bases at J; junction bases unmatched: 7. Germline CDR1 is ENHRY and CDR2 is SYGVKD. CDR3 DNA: TGTGCCACACAGGGGCCGGGGACTGAAGCTTTCTTT. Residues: CATQGPGTEAFF.

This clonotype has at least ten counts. In DNA, the CDR3 is TGTGCCAGCAGTGGGGGGCGAGGGAGCAATCAGCCCCAGCATTTT. Protein: CASSGGRGSNQPQHF. This sequence joins TRBV6-1 and TRBJ1-5; maybe TRBD1 (6 bases). This CDR3 comprises 15 residues. V lost 4 bases and J lost 1, with 11 bases in between. CDR1 and CDR2 from the germline V gene are MNHNS and SASEGT.

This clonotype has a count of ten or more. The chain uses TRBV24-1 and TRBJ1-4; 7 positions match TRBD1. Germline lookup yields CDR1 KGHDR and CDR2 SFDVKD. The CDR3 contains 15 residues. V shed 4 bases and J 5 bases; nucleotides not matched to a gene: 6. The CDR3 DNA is TGTGCCACCAGTGAAGGGGACAGTCGAAATGAAAAACTGTTTTTT. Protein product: CATSEGDSRNEKLFF.

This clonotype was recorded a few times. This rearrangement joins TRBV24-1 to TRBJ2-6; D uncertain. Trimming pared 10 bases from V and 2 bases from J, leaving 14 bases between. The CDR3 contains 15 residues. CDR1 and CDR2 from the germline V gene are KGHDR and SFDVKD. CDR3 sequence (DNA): TGTGCCACTCGGGCGGTCGGAACTGGGGCCAACGTCCTGACTTTC. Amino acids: CATRAVGTGANVLTF.

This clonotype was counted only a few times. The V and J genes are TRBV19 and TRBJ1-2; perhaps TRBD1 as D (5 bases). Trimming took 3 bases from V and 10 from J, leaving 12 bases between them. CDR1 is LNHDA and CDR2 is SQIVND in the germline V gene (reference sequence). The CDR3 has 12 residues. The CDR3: CASSIWGRNYTF. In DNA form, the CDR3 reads TGTGCCAGTAGTATTTGGGGCAGAAACTACACCTTC.

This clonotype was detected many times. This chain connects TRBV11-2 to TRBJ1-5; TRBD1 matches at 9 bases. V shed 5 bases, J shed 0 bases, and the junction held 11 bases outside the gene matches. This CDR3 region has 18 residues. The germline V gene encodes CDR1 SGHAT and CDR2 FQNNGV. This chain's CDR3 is CASSPKIRDRVSNQPQHF. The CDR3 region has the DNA TGTGCCAGCAGCCCGAAAATCCGGGACAGGGTTAGCAATCAGCCCCAGCATTTT.

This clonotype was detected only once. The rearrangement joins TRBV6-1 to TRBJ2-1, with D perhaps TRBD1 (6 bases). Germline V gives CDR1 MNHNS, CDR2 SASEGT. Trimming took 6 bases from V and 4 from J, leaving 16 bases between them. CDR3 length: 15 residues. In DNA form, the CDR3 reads TGTGCCAGCAGCATACAGGGCTCTCTATACAATGAGCAGTTCTTC. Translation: CASSIQGSLYNEQFF.

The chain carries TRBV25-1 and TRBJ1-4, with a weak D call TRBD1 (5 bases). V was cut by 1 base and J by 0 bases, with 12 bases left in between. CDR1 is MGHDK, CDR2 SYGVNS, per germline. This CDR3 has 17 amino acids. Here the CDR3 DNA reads TGTGCCAGCAGTGAATCCGCTGGACACTCAACTAATGAAAAACTGTTTTTT. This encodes CASSESAGHSTNEKLFF.

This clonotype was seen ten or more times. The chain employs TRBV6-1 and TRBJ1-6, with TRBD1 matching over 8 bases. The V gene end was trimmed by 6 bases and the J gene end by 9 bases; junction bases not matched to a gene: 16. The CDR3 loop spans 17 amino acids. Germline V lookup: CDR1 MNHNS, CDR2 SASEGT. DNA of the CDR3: TGTGCCAGCAGAGGACAGGGAGTTTTAACAATCGCTTCACCCCTCCACTTT. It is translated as CASRGQGVLTIASPLHF.

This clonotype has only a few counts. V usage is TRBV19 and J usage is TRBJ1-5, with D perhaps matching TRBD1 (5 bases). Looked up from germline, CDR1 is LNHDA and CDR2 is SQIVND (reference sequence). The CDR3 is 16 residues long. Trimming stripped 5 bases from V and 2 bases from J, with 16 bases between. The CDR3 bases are TGTGCCAGTAGTCTCATCTTCGACAGCCGCAATCAGCCCCAGCATTTT. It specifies CASSLIFDSRNQPQHF.

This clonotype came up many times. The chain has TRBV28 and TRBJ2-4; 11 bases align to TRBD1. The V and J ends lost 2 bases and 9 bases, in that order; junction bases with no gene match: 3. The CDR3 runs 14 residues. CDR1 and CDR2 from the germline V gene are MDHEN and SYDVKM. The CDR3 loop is CASSLGQGASIQYF. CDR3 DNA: TGTGCCAGCAGTTTAGGACAGGGGGCGAGCATTCAGTACTTC.

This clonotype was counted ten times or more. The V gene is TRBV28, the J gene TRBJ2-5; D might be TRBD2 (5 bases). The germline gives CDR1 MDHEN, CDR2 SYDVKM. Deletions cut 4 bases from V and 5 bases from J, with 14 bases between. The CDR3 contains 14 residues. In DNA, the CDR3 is TGTGCCAGCAGTTCCGTTCTAAGAGGGGAGACCCAGTACTTC. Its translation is CASSSVLRGETQYF.

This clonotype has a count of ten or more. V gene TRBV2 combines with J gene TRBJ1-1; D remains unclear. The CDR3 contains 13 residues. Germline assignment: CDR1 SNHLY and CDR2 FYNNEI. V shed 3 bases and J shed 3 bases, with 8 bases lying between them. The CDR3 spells CASSEIGHTEAFF. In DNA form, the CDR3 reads TGTGCCAGCAGTGAGATAGGGCACACTGAAGCTTTCTTT.

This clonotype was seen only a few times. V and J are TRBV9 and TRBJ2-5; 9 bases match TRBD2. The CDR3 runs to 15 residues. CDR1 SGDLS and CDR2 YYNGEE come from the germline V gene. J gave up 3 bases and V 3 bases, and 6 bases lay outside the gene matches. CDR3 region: CASSGPGLAEETQYF. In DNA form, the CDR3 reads TGTGCCAGCAGCGGACCGGGACTAGCAGAAGAGACCCAGTACTTC.

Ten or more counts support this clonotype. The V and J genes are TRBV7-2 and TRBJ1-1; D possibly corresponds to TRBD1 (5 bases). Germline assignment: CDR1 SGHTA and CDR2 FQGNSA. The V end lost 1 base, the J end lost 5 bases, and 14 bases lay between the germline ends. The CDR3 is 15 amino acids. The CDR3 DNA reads TGTGCCAGCAGCTTAGGAGAGGGGCGGGATACTGAAGCTTTCTTT. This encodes CASSLGEGRDTEAFF.

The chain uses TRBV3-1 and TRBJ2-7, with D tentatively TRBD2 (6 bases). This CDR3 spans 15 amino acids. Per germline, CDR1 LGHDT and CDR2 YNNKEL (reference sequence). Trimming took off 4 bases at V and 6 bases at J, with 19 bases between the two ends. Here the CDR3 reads CASSPLPQGLGEQYF. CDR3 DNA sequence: TGTGCCAGCAGCCCTCTCCCCCAGGGACTCGGCGAGCAGTACTTC.